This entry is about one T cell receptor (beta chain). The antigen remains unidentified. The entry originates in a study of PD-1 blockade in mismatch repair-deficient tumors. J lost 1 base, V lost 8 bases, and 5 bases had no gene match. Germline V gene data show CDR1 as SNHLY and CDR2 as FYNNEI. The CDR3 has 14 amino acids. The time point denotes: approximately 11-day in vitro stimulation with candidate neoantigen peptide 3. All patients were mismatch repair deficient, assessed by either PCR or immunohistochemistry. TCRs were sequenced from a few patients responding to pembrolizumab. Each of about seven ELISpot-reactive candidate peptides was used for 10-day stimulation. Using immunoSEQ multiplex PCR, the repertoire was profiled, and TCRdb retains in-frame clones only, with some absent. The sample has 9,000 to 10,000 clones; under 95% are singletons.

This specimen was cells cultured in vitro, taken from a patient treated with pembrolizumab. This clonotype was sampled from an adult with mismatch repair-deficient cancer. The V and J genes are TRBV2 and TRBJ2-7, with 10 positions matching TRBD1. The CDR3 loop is CASVRTGGSYEQYF. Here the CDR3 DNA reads TGTGCCAGCGTAAGGACAGGGGGATCCTACGAGCAGTACTTC.